Here is one T cell receptor (beta chain) with its context. Its antigen target is currently unknown. The input lacks base qualities; no much larger clone sits a single base away. Counted from cysteine to phenylalanine, this CDR3 has 16 amino acids. The entry retains the CDR3 DNA only, 48 bases that are in frame from base 1. The germline V gene (reference sequence) sets CDR1 to LNHDA and CDR2 to SQIVND. Between the V and J ends, shortened by 7 bases and 8 bases respectively, the junction contains 21 bases. The sample is drawn from a study of T cell repertoires in urothelial bladder cancer (dated by TCRdb to 2018 to 2020). Regarding the research as a whole: Of the roughly twelve resected lesions, three were clinical stage cT0, three were cTa, three were cT1, and three were cT2 or greater. About twelve resected bladder lesions, made up of urothelial carcinoma (UC+) and benign (UC-) specimens, were studied. The study compared clonality of the TCR repertoire in bladder tumors against clonality in benign bladder inflammation. About a dozen patients who had bladder lesions and were undergoing transurethral resection were prospectively identified. Summary of the overall study and its limitations: Urothelial carcinoma specimens contained fewer T cells than benign specimens, with a median of about 5,400 versus 25,000. Carcinoma specimens had a median tumor infiltrating lymphocyte percentage of roughly 2.1%, while benign specimens had a median of around 13%. In carcinoma specimens, one T-cell clone made up as much as 17% of infiltrating lymphocytes, versus 2% to 2.5% in benign specimens.

Benign (UC-) specimens were resected bladder lesions without urothelial carcinoma. Specimens of bladder lesions were obtained during transurethral resection and kept at -80C. DNA was extracted from bladder specimens collected at transurethral resection. The TCR beta chain CDR3 region was sequenced with the immunoSEQ assay. The paper's processing steps were these. For each specimen, the T-cell fraction, clonal dominance, and maximum TCR clone frequency were calculated. TCRdb re-hosts the immuneACCESS table, in-frame sequences only. Its copies lack some clones; in the studies checked, an unresolved V gene accounts for under half of them, and the cause for the rest is not known. That table furnishes V, J and clone size, whereas the DNA furnished D and trimming. The sample table contains around 12,000 clones; only one count was recorded for roughly 72% of them. 5.5% to 8% of the sample lies in the top ten.

The clonotype originates from a human donor with a benign inflammatory bladder lesion. The chain is assembled from TRBV19 and TRBJ1-6; the D region possibly corresponds to TRBD1 (6 bases align). Sequencing was carried out using tumor-infiltrating cells from bladder cancer. The CDR3 sequence is CASNRQAQSWDSPLHF. The DNA sequence is as follows: TGTGCCAGTAATAGACAGGCTCAAAGTTGGGATTCACCCCTCCACTTT. Extended through the reference TRBV19 and TRBJ1-6 proteins, this CDR3 yields the full variable domain: DGGITQSPKYLFRKEGQNVTLSCEQNLNHDAMYWYRQDPGQGLRLIYYSQIVNDFQKGDIAEGYSVSREKKESFPLTVTSAQKNPTAFYLCASNRQAQSWDSPLHFGNGTRLTVT.